This TCR beta chain was captured by sequencing in a study of blood T cells in healthy people across ages. The V end lost 2 bases, the J end lost 6 bases, and 11 bases lay between the germline ends. The CDR3 is 13 residues long. Germline CDR1 and CDR2: WSHSY and SAAADI. Study outcomes and limitations: TCR beta diversity tracked closely with naive T cell percentage. Versus aged donors, long-lived donors had higher diversity and more naive CD4+ cells.

PBMCs, at least 6 million per sample, were isolated. Then a second PCR, running about 7 to 11 cycles, was carried out with a sample-barcoded 5' primer and a J-beta primer mix. TCRdb re-called the 5' RACE reads through MiXCR, storing one row per CDR3 protein. The data contain about a million distinct CDR3 sequences, about 53% of them singletons. A single count supports this clonotype. As yet, its antigen is unknown. The origin of this receptor is an older woman in good health. This chain joins TRBV10-2 and TRBJ2-7; D may be TRBD2 (6 bases). The sequenced sample was blood. The CDR3 region has the DNA TGCGCCAGCAGTGAGATGGAGGGGTGCGAGCAGTACTTC. Translating it yields CASSEMEGCEQYF.